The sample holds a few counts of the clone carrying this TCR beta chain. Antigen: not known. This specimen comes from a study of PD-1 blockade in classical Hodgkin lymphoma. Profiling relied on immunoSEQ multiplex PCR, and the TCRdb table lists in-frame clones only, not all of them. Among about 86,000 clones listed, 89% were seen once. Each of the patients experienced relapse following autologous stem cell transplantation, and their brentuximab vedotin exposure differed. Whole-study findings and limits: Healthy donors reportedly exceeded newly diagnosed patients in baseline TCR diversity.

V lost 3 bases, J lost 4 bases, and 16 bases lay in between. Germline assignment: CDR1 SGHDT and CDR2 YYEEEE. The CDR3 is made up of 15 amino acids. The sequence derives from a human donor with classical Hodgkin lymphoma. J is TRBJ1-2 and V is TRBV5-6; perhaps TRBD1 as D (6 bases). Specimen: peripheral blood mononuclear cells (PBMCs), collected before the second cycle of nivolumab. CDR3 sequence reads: CASSSSPGQPYGYTF. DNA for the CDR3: TGTGCCAGCAGCTCCTCCCCTGGACAGCCCTATGGCTACACCTTC.